This TCR beta chain was identified during a study of blood T cell repertoires in COVID-19. In the study overall: COVID-19 samples collected from the United States, Italy and Spain covered acute and convalescent phases.

The germline V and J ends were trimmed by 2 bases and 1 base, with 8 bases remaining between them. The CDR3 sequence is 14 residues long. The germline V gene has CDR1 MDHEN and CDR2 SYDVKM. This clone has more than one count but fewer than ten. The data were produced by immunoSEQ multiplex PCR, yet TCRdb's version contains in-frame clones alone and is incomplete. In the table there are about 87,000 clones, roughly 80% of which are singletons. The clonotype was recovered from a woman older than 75 with active or convalescent COVID-19. Material for sequencing was peripheral blood. The chain couples TRBV28 to TRBJ2-5, with a possible D match to TRBD1 (5 bases). The CDR3 loop is CASSLHTGQETQYF. The DNA of the CDR3 is TGTGCCAGCAGTTTACATACAGGCCAAGAGACCCAGTACTTC.